The clone carrying this TCR beta chain was observed at least ten times. Its antigen is unknown. This sample stems from a study of early T cells in non-severe SARS-CoV-2 infection. Study information: Chains were not paired, and sequencing was done on bulk RNA from unsorted whole blood. Findings and caveats of the study: Missing private and CD4 specificities, VDJdb matching favored anti-spike CD8 responses.

Tagging with unique molecular identifiers was applied to individual cDNA molecules. TCRdb re-called the 5' RACE reads through MiXCR, storing one row per CDR3 protein. Of some 66,000 distinct CDR3 sequences in the sample, roughly an eighth were seen once. The source is an adult who was a healthcare worker with PCR-confirmed SARS-CoV-2 infection or an uninfected control (not recorded which). The sequenced material came from whole blood.

The CDR3 DNA reads TGTGCCAGCAGTTATACTGGGGACACTGAAGCTTTCTTT. Protein: CASSYTGDTEAFF. The chain has TRBV6-6 and TRBJ1-1; no clear D. Germline-derived CDR1 and CDR2 are MNHNY and SVGAGI (reference sequence). The CDR3 spans 13 residues. Trimming pared 3 bases from V and 3 bases from J, leaving 8 bases between.